One and the same sample provided the 2 T cell receptor beta chains below, sequenced in a study of blood T cell repertoires in COVID-19. TCRdb's table, derived via immunoSEQ multiplex PCR, lists solely in-frame clones and lacks some. This table holds 370,000 or so clones, around 87% found once. The source material was PBMCs or T cells enriched from blood (not recorded which). Receptors were obtained from a man aged 30-40 years who had recovered from COVID-19.

The chain has TRBV15 and TRBJ2-4; TRBD1 agrees at 8 bases. Trimming took 5 bases from V and 8 from J; bases not matched to a gene: 5. This CDR3 contains 13 residues. The V gene's germline CDR1 is LNHNV and CDR2 YYDKDF (reference sequence). CDR3 DNA: TGTGCCACCAGCTTCAGGGGGCTCGACATTCAGTACTTC. It encodes CATSFRGLDIQYF. The full variable domain, in which reference TRBV15 and TRBJ2-4 provide the parts outside the CDR3, is DAMVIQNPRYQVTQFGKPVTLSCSQTLNHNVMYWYQQKSSQAPKLLFHYYDKDFNNEADTPDNFQSRRPNTSFCFLDIRSPGLGDTAMYLCATSFRGLDIQYFGAGTRLSVL.

V and J are TRBV29-1 and TRBJ2-7; 8 bases are shared with TRBD1. Germline CDR1 is SQVTM and CDR2 is ANQGSEA. Trimming at V came to 7 bases and at J to 5 bases, leaving 7 bases not matched to a gene. The CDR3 extends over 12 amino acids. CDR3 in DNA: TGCAGCGGTGGGACAGGCCTGGACGAGCAGTACTTC. It is translated as CSGGTGLDEQYF.